The clone carrying this T cell receptor (beta chain) has only a few counts. Its antigen is unknown. V was cut by 6 bases and J by 8 bases, with 14 bases left in between. Germline V lookup: CDR1 MNHNS, CDR2 SASEGT. The CDR3 is 14 residues long. These data are taken from a study of response to subunit inactivated influenza vaccine. General study results and limits: The authors suggested that every seasonal influenza vaccination recruits few new T cells.

One entry per CDR3 protein, called by TCRdb with MiXCR from the RT-PCR reads. The table has under 550,000 distinct CDR3 sequences, approximately 7.7% seen once. The chain has TRBV6-1 and TRBJ1-6; D unresolved. Here the sequenced sample was PBMCs from blood, taken 23 to 25 months after vaccination. The source is a man aged 50 to 69 who received an inactivated influenza vaccine. CDR3 sequence: CASREGLKHSPLHF. DNA for the CDR3: TGTGCCAGCAGGGAGGGTCTTAAGCATTCACCCCTCCACTTT.